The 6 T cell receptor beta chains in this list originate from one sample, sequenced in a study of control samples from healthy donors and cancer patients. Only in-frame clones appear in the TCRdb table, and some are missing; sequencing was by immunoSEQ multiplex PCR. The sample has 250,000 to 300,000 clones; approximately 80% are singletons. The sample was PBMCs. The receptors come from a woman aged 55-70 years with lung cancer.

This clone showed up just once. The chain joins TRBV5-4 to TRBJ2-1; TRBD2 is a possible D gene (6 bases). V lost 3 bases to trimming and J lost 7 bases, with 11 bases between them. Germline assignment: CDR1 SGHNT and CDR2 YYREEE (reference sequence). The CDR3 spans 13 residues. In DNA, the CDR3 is TGTGCCAGCAGCTCGGGGACTTTAAATGAGCAGTTCTTC. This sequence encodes CASSSGTLNEQFF.

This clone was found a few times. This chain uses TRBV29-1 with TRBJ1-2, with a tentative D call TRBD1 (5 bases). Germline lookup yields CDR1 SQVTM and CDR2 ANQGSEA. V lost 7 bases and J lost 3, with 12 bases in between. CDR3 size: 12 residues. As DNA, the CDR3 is TGCAGCGCGGGGGGGATGGACTATGGCTACACCTTC. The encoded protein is CSAGGMDYGYTF.

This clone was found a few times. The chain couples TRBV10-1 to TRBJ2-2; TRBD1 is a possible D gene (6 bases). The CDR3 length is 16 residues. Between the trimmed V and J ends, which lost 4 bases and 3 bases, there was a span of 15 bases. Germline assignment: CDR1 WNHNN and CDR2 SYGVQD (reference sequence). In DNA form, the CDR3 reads TGCGCCAGCAGTGCCGGGACACCTACCTACACCGGGGAGCTGTTTTTT. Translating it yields CASSAGTPTYTGELFF.

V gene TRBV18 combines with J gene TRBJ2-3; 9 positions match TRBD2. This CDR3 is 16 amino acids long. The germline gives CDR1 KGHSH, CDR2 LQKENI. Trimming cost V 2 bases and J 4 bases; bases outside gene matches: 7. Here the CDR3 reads CASSPSILAGADTQYF. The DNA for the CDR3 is TGTGCCAGCTCACCATCCATACTAGCGGGCGCAGATACGCAGTATTTT.

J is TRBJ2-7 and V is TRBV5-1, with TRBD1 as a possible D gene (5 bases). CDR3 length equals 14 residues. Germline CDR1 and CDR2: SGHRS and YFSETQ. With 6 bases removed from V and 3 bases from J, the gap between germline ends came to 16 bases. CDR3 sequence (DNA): TGCGCCAGCAACCCTTCTGGGGCTGGCTACGAGCAGTACTTC. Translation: CASNPSGAGYEQYF.

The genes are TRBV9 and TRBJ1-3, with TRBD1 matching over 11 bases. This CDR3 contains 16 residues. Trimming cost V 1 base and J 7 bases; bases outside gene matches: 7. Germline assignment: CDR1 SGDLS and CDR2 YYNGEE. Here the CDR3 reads CASSVQAGTGGNTIYF. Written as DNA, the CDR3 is TGTGCCAGCAGCGTACAAGCCGGGACAGGGGGGAACACCATATATTTT. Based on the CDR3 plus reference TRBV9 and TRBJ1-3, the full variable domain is DSGVTQTPKHLITATGQRVTLRCSPRSGDLSVYWYQQSLDQGLQFLIQYYNGEERAKGNILERFSAQQFPDLHSELNLSSLELGDSALYFCASSVQAGTGGNTIYFGEGSWLTVV.